Here is one TCR beta chain with its context. What it recognizes is unknown. The sample is drawn from a study of T-cell reconstitution after alpha-beta-depleted transplantation in children. The CDR3 has 14 residues. The V and J ends lost 6 bases and 0 bases respectively, with 9 bases between them. CDR1 and CDR2 (germline): SQVTM, ANQGSEA. Unique molecular identifiers tagged the TCRbeta library. TCRdb re-called the PCR reads with MiXCR, one entry per CDR3 protein. In the table there are hundreds of thousands of distinct CDR3 sequences, 13% of which are singletons. Points from the study as a whole: Where alpha-beta T cells came from about two months after transplant was reportedly several hundred expanded graft clones.

Specimen: PBMCs, collected before TCRalphabeta/CD19-depleted stem cell transplant. The TCR sequence derives from a girl aged 2 to 10 with congenital amegakaryocytic thrombocytopenia, due to receive a stem cell transplant. This chain links TRBV29-1 with TRBJ2-6; D gene ambiguous. The CDR3 is CSVDDNSGANVLTF. CDR3 DNA sequence: TGCAGCGTCGACGACAACTCTGGGGCCAACGTCCTGACTTTC.